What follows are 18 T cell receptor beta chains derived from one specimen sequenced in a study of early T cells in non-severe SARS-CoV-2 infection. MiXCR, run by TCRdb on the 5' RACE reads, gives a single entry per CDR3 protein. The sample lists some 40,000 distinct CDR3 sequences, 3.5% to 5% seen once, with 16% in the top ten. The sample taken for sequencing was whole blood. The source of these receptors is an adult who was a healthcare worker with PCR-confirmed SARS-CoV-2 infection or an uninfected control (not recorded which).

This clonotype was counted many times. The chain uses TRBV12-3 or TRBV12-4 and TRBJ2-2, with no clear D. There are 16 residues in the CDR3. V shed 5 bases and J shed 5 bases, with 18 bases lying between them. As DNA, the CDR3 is TGTGCCAGCAGTCTTGGGCCGGAGAGAGAGACCGGGGAGCTGTTTTTT. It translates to CASSLGPERETGELFF.

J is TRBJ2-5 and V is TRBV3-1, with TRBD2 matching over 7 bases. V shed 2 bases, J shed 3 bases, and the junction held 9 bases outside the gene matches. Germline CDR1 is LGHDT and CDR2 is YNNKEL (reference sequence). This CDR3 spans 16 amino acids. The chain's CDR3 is CASSQIRQRGEETQYF. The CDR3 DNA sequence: TGTGCCAGCAGCCAAATCCGGCAGCGGGGCGAAGAGACCCAGTACTTC.

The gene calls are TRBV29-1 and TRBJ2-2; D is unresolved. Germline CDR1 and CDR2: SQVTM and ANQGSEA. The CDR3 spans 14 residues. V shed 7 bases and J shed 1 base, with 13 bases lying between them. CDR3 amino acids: CSAQGPQNTGELFF. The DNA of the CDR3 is TGCAGCGCCCAAGGGCCGCAGAACACCGGGGAGCTGTTTTTT.

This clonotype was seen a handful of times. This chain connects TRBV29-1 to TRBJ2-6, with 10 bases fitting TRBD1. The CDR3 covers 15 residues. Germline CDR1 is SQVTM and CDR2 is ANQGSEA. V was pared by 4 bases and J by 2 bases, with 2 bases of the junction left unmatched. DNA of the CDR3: TGCAGCGTTGGGACAGGGGGAACTGGGGCCAACGTCCTGACTTTC. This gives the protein CSVGTGGTGANVLTF.

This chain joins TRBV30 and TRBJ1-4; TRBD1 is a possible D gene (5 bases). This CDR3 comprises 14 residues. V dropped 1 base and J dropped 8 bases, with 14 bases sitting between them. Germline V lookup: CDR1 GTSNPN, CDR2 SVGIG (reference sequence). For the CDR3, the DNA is TGTGCCTGGAGTGGAGGGACGGCGGCCGAAAAACTGTTTTTT. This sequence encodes CAWSGGTAAEKLFF.

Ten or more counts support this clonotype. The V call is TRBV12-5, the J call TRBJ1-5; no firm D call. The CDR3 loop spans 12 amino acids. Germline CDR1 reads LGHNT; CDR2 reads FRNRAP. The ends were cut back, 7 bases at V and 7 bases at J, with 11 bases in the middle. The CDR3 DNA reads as TGTGCTAGTGCCAGTCCGGGACAGCCCCAGCATTTT. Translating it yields CASASPGQPQHF.

The CDR3 protein is CAWSVLGATDTQYF. Written as DNA, the CDR3 is TGTGCCTGGAGTGTACTCGGGGCCACAGATACGCAGTATTTT. The rearrangement links TRBV30 to TRBJ2-3, with D perhaps being TRBD1 or TRBD2 (5 bases each). CDR1 is GTSNPN and CDR2 is SVGIG in the germline V gene (reference sequence). Trimming removed 0 bases at V and 2 bases at J, with 9 bases between. This CDR3 has 14 amino acids.

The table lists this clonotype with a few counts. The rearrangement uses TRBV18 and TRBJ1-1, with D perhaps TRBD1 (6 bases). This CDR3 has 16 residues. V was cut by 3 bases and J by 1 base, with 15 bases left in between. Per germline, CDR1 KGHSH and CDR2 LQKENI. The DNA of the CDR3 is TGTGCCAGCTCACCCACTATCTTACAGGGGAACACTGAAGCTTTCTTT. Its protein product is CASSPTILQGNTEAFF.

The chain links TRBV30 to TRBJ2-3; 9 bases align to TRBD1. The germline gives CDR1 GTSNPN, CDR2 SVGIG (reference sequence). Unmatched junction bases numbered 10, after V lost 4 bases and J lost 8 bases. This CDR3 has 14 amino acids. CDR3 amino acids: CAWTPGQGGRTQYF. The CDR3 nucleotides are TGTGCCTGGACCCCGGGACAGGGAGGACGTACGCAGTATTTT.

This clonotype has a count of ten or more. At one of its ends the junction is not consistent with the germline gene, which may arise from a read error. CDR3 loop: CSAGGQENNAPLHF. CDR3 bases: TGCAGTGCTGGAGGACAGGAAAATAATGCACCCCTCCACTTT. This rearrangement joins TRBV20-1 to TRBJ1-6; 7 positions match TRBD1. From germline, CDR1 is DFQATT and CDR2 SNEGSKA (reference sequence). The CDR3 spans 14 residues.

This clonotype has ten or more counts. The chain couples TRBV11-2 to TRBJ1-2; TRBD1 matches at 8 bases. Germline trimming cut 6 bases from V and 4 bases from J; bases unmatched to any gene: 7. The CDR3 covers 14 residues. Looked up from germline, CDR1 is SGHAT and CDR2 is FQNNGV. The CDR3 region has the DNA TGTGCCAGCAGTGGACAGGGCGGCGGCTATGGCTACACCTTC. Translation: CASSGQGGGYGYTF.

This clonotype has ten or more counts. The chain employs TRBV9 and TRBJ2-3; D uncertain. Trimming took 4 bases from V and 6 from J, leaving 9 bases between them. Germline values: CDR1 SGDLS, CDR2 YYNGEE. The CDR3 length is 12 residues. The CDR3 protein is CASSPNGDTQYF. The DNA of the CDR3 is TGTGCCAGCAGCCCCAACGGGGATACGCAGTATTTT.

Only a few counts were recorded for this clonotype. The CDR3 DNA is TGTGCCAGCAGGTCCAGGGAGATTGAGCAGTTCTTC. Translating gives CASRSREIEQFF. The V gene is TRBV7-9, the J gene TRBJ2-1; the D gene could be TRBD1 or TRBD2 (5 bases each). The V gene lost 6 bases and the J gene lost 9 bases, with 12 bases spanning the gap. Germline lookup yields CDR1 SEHNR and CDR2 FQNEAQ (reference sequence). The CDR3 loop spans 12 amino acids. Together with reference TRBV7-9 and TRBJ2-1, the CDR3 gives the full variable domain: DTGVSQNPRHKITKRGQNVTFRCDPISEHNRLYWYRQTLGQGPEFLTYFQNEAQLEKSRLLSDRFSAERPKGSFSTLEIQRTEQGDSAMYLCASRSREIEQFFGPGTRLTVL.

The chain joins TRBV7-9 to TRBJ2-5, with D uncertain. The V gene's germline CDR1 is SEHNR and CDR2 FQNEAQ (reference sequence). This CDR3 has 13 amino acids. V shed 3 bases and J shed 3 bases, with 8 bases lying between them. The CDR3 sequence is CASSFSQKETQYF. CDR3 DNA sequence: TGTGCCAGCAGCTTTTCCCAGAAAGAGACCCAGTACTTC.

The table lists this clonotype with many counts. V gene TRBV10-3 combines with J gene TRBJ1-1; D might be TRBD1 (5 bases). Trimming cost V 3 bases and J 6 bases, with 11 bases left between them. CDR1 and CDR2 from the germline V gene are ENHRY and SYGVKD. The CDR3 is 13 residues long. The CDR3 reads CAISEGVVAEAFF. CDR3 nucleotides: TGTGCCATCAGTGAAGGGGTAGTCGCTGAAGCTTTCTTT.

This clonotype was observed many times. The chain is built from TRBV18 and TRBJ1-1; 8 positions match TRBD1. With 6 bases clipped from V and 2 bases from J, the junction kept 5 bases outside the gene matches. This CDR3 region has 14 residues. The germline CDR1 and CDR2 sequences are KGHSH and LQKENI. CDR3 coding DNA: TGTGCCAGCTCCGGACAGGGATACAACACTGAAGCTTTCTTT. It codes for CASSGQGYNTEAFF.

The CDR3 sequence is CASSLFKLGTEAFF. The CDR3 nucleotides read TGTGCCAGCAGCTTATTCAAGCTGGGCACTGAAGCTTTCTTT. The chain joins TRBV7-2 to TRBJ1-1; no clear D gene. Deletions cut 2 bases from V and 4 bases from J, with 11 bases between. The CDR3 is made up of 14 amino acids. Germline V gives CDR1 SGHTA, CDR2 FQGNSA. The full variable domain, with the rest looked up from reference TRBV7-2 and TRBJ1-1, is GAGVSQSPSNKVTEKGKDVELRCDPISGHTALYWYRQSLGQGLEFLIYFQGNSAPDKSGLPSDRFSAERTGGSVSTLTIQRTQQEDSAVYLCASSLFKLGTEAFFGQGTRLTVV.

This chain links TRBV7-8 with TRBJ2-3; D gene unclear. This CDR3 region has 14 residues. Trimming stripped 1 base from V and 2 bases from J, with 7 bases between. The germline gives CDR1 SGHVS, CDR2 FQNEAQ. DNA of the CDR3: TGTGCCAGCAGCTTAGTGGGCAACACAGATACGCAGTATTTT. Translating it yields CASSLVGNTDTQYF.